What follows are 21 T cell receptor beta chains derived from one specimen sequenced in a study of T cell responses to AZD1222 COVID-19 vaccine. Generated by immunoSEQ multiplex PCR, the TCRdb table keeps only in-frame clones and is missing some. The table lists about 150,000 clones, roughly 93% of them singletons. This specimen consisted of peripheral blood, obtained 28 days after the second AZD1222 dose. These receptor sequences come from an adult who received the AZD1222 COVID-19 vaccine.

This chain joins TRBV11-2 and TRBJ1-5; D might be TRBD1 (6 bases). The germline V gene encodes CDR1 SGHAT and CDR2 FQNNGV. Trimming took 2 bases from V and 6 from J, leaving 14 bases between them. The CDR3 contains 15 residues. The CDR3 spells CASSLNGGRGQPQHF. The CDR3 DNA reads TGTGCCAGCAGCTTAAACGGGGGGCGCGGTCAGCCCCAGCATTTT.

The J gene is TRBJ2-3, the V gene TRBV2, with D perhaps TRBD1 (8 bases). CDR1 is SNHLY, CDR2 FYNNEI, per germline. The V end was cut by 6 bases, the J end by 4 bases, with 20 bases between. This CDR3 has 16 amino acids. The CDR3 sequence: CASRRQGLAGPDTQYF. Written as DNA, the CDR3 is TGTGCCAGCAGAAGACAGGGGTTAGCGGGTCCAGATACGCAGTATTTT.

V gene TRBV29-1 combines with J gene TRBJ1-3; the D gene is possibly TRBD1 (5 bases). V dropped 6 bases and J dropped 6 bases, with 18 bases sitting between them. Germline loops: CDR1 SQVTM, CDR2 ANQGSEA. This CDR3 is 14 amino acids long. The CDR3 DNA reads as TGCAGCGTCGCGGCCTCCCAGGGTAAAAACACCATATATTTT. The encoded protein is CSVAASQGKNTIYF.

The chain carries TRBV9 and TRBJ2-7; D call uncertain. Trimming stripped 0 bases from V and 7 bases from J, with 17 bases between. Germline values: CDR1 SGDLS, CDR2 YYNGEE. The CDR3 runs to 15 residues. CDR3 nucleotide sequence: TGTGCCAGCAGCGTAGCAATAAGTCGGTTAGGTGAGCAGTACTTC. Amino acids: CASSVAISRLGEQYF.

This clone was seen a single time. The genes are TRBV5-1 and TRBJ1-6; the D gene is possibly TRBD1 (6 bases). Between the trimmed V and J ends, which lost 4 bases and 7 bases, there was a span of 15 bases. The CDR3 runs 15 residues. Per the germline V gene, CDR1 is SGHRS and CDR2 is YFSETQ. The CDR3 DNA sequence: TGCGCCAGCAGCGCGGGGGGGGCATACAATTCACCCCTCCACTTT. Protein product: CASSAGGAYNSPLHF.

The chain joins TRBV7-8 to TRBJ2-1; TRBD1 matches 7 bases. The V gene end was trimmed by 5 bases and the J gene end by 6 bases; junction bases not matched to a gene: 7. The CDR3 runs 14 residues. The germline gives CDR1 SGHVS, CDR2 FQNEAQ. CDR3 bases: TGTGCCAGCAGCCTAGGGACAGTGTCCAATGAGCAGTTCTTC. It specifies CASSLGTVSNEQFF.

V usage is TRBV6-1 and J usage is TRBJ1-3, with D unclear. The CDR3 has 17 amino acids. V was cut by 1 base and J by 6 bases, with 19 bases left in between. Per germline, CDR1 MNHNS and CDR2 SASEGT. This chain's CDR3 is CASSEEGWGGRVNTIYF. For the CDR3, the DNA is TGTGCCAGCAGTGAAGAAGGTTGGGGAGGGCGCGTAAACACCATATATTTT.

This chain joins TRBV21-1 and TRBJ2-7. TRBV21-1 is a recognized pseudogene. The CDR3 runs 17 residues. This chain's CDR3 is CASSKLGPDWSSYEQYF. The CDR3 DNA follows: TGTGCCAGCAGCAAATTAGGACCCGATTGGAGCTCCTACGAGCAGTACTTC.

V is TRBV5-1 and J is TRBJ1-1; 8 nucleotides line up with TRBD1. The CDR3 has 16 amino acids. Germline CDR1 reads SGHRS; CDR2 reads YFSETQ. The V segment lost 1 base and the J segment 1 base; nucleotides outside the gene matches: 6. CDR3 DNA: TGCGCCAGCAGCTTGACCGTAGGACAGGGGAACACTGAAGCTTTCTTT. This gives the protein CASSLTVGQGNTEAFF. Full variable domain (missing parts from reference TRBV5-1 and TRBJ1-1): KAGVTQTPRYLIKTRGQQVTLSCSPISGHRSVSWYQQTPGQGLQFLFEYFSETQRNKGNFPGRFSGRQFSNSRSEMNVSTLELGDSALYLCASSLTVGQGNTEAFFGQGTRLTVV.

CDR3 nucleotide sequence: TGTGCCCGTCAAGGGGCCCCTGGGGAGACCCAGTACTTC. Protein: CARQGAPGETQYF. This rearrangement joins TRBV30 to TRBJ2-5; possibly TRBD1 for D (5 bases). Germline V gene lookup returns CDR1 GTSNPN and CDR2 SVGIG (reference sequence). Trimming took off 8 bases at V and 5 bases at J, with 18 bases between the two ends. CDR3 length equals 13 residues.

The J gene is TRBJ2-7, the V gene TRBV11-1; either TRBD1 or TRBD2 may supply D (5 bases each). The germline gives CDR1 SGHAT, CDR2 FQDESV (reference sequence). V shed 5 bases and J shed 5 bases, with 19 bases lying between them. The CDR3 spans 15 residues. The CDR3 here is CASSPGTVDPNEQYF. In DNA, the CDR3 is TGTGCCAGCAGCCCAGGGACCGTCGACCCCAACGAGCAGTACTTC.

This rearrangement joins TRBV11-3 to TRBJ2-1; D is ambiguous. Germline V gene data show CDR1 as SGHNT and CDR2 as YENEEA. Trimming shortened V by 5 bases and J by 5 bases, and 7 bases separated the two germline ends. The CDR3 is 12 amino acids. DNA of the CDR3: TGTGCCAGCAGCACTGACCACAATGAGCAGTTCTTC. Its translation is CASSTDHNEQFF.

This sequence joins TRBV2 and TRBJ1-4; D ambiguous. The CDR3 is 13 amino acids. CDR1 and CDR2 (germline): SNHLY, FYNNEI. With 7 bases removed from V and 0 bases from J, the gap between germline ends came to 6 bases. The CDR3 here is CASTRATNEKLFF. DNA of the CDR3: TGTGCCAGCACAAGGGCAACTAATGAAAAACTGTTTTTT.

The CDR3 sequence: CASSLEQARETQYF. In nucleotides, the CDR3 is TGCGCCAGCAGCTTGGAACAGGCGAGGGAGACCCAGTACTTC. V usage is TRBV5-1 and J usage is TRBJ2-5; D is possibly TRBD1 (5 bases). Germline assignment: CDR1 SGHRS and CDR2 YFSETQ. This CDR3 is 14 amino acids long. The V and J ends lost 0 bases and 5 bases respectively, with 11 bases between them.

This sequence joins TRBV19 and TRBJ2-1, with a tentative D call TRBD2 (6 bases). With 4 bases removed from V and 1 base from J, the gap between germline ends came to 14 bases. Germline assignment: CDR1 LNHDA and CDR2 SQIVND (reference sequence). This CDR3 spans 16 amino acids. The CDR3 sequence: CASSSAGRDSYNEQFF. DNA of the CDR3: TGTGCCAGTAGTAGTGCCGGGAGAGATTCCTACAATGAGCAGTTCTTC.

The chain combines TRBV15 with TRBJ1-5; D is uncertain. CDR3 length: 13 residues. The germline CDR1 and CDR2 sequences are LNHNV and YYDKDF (reference sequence). The germline V and J ends were trimmed by 1 base and 6 bases, with 7 bases remaining between them. CDR3 residues: CATSRGDRQPQHF. The CDR3 DNA reads TGTGCCACCAGCAGAGGGGATCGTCAGCCCCAGCATTTT.

The chain combines TRBV11-2 with TRBJ2-1; D ambiguous. The V and J ends lost 5 bases and 0 bases respectively, with 17 bases between them. Germline CDR1 and CDR2: SGHAT and FQNNGV. The CDR3 is 17 residues long. The CDR3 here is CASSPFGASSSYNEQFF. The CDR3 DNA reads TGTGCCAGCAGCCCATTTGGCGCGTCCAGCTCCTACAATGAGCAGTTCTTC.

The V gene is TRBV6-5, the J gene TRBJ1-5; 9 nucleotides align to TRBD1. Germline CDR1 and CDR2: MNHEY and SVGAGI. The CDR3 totals 16 residues. Trimming at V came to 4 bases and at J to 2 bases, leaving 6 bases not matched to a gene. The CDR3 spells CASSSTDRGGNQPQHF. CDR3 DNA sequence: TGTGCCAGCAGTTCGACGGACAGGGGTGGCAATCAGCCCCAGCATTTT.

The gene calls are TRBV2 and TRBJ2-7, with 16 bases fitting TRBD2. The V gene end was trimmed by 5 bases and the J gene end by 2 bases; junction bases not matched to a gene: 6. CDR3 length equals 17 residues. Germline values: CDR1 SNHLY, CDR2 FYNNEI. CDR3 DNA: TGTGCCAGCAGTACCGGGACTAGCGGGGGGGCCCCCTACGAGCAGTACTTC. Translating it yields CASSTGTSGGAPYEQYF.

CDR3 region: CASSERRDRPWEPQHF. The CDR3 bases are TGTGCCAGCAGTGAAAGGCGGGACAGACCGTGGGAGCCCCAGCATTTT. The rearrangement links TRBV2 to TRBJ1-5; 7 bases map to TRBD1. This CDR3 comprises 16 residues. The junction had 12 bases not matched to a gene; V was cut back by 2 bases and J by 8 bases. Germline CDR1 SNHLY, CDR2 FYNNEI.

CDR3 residues: CATSDLGGKAFF. CDR3 coding DNA: TGTGCCACCAGTGATTTAGGCGGCAAAGCTTTCTTT. The rearrangement links TRBV24-1 to TRBJ1-1; no definite D call. V lost 1 base to trimming and J lost 9 bases, with 8 bases between them. The CDR3 has 12 residues. The V gene's germline CDR1 is KGHDR and CDR2 SFDVKD.